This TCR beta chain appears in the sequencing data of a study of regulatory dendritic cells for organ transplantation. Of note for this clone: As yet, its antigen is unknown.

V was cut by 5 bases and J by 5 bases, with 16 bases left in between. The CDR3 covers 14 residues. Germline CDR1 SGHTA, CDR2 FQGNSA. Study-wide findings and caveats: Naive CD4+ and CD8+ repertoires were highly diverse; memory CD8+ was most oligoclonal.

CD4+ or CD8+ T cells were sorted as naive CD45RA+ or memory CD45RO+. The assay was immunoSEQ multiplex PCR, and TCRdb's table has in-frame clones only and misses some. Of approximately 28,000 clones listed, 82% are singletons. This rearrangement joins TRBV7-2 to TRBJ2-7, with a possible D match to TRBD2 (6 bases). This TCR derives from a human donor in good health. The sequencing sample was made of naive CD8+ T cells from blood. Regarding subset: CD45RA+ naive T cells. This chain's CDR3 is CASSPPGGANEQYF. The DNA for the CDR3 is TGTGCCAGCAGCCCGCCTGGCGGGGCTAACGAGCAGTACTTC.